Shown below are 21 T cell receptor beta chains from a single sample sequenced in a study of blood T cell repertoires in COVID-19. The assay was immunoSEQ multiplex PCR, and TCRdb's table has in-frame clones only and misses some. The table includes approximately 66,000 clones, 88% detected once. Sample: peripheral blood. The origin of the receptors is a woman between 50 and 59 years old with active or convalescent COVID-19.

The J gene is TRBJ2-3, the V gene TRBV5-1, with 7 bases aligning to TRBD1. The junction had 5 bases not matched to a gene; V was cut back by 3 bases and J by 4 bases. CDR1 SGHRS and CDR2 YFSETQ come from the germline V gene. This CDR3 is 14 amino acids long. DNA for the CDR3: TGCGCCAGCAGCTCGACAGGGCTCGCAGATACGCAGTATTTT. Protein product: CASSSTGLADTQYF.

CDR3 bases: TGTGCCAGCAGTGGGGGGGGGACAGGGAGTCGAGATACGCAGTATTTT. Amino acid sequence: CASSGGGTGSRDTQYF. V gene TRBV25-1 combines with J gene TRBJ2-3, with 9 nucleotides matching TRBD1. This CDR3 has 16 residues. CDR1 is MGHDK and CDR2 is SYGVNS in the germline V gene. V gave up 4 bases and J gave up 5 bases; unmatched junction bases: 10.

The CDR3 here is CASSFGPSPVGGSNEQFF. DNA for the CDR3: TGTGCCAGCAGCTTCGGGCCTTCCCCAGTGGGCGGGAGCAATGAGCAGTTCTTC. The chain links TRBV7-6 to TRBJ2-1, with 7 bases aligning to TRBD2. There are 18 residues in the CDR3. From germline, CDR1 is SGHVS and CDR2 FNYEAQ. V lost 3 bases and J lost 6; bases outside the gene matches: 17.

The rearrangement links TRBV19 to TRBJ2-5; D is possibly TRBD2 (6 bases). Between the trimmed V and J ends, which lost 6 bases and 7 bases, there was a span of 24 bases. Looked up from germline, CDR1 is LNHDA and CDR2 is SQIVND (reference sequence). This CDR3 comprises 16 residues. CDR3 nucleotides: TGTGCCAGTAGGTTGGAGGGGAAGGGATCAAGAGGGACCCAGTACTTC. Translating it yields CASRLEGKGSRGTQYF.

The rearrangement joins TRBV5-4 to TRBJ1-2, with D unclear. CDR1 and CDR2 from the germline V gene are SGHNT and YYREEE (reference sequence). V lost 7 bases and J 7 bases, leaving 14 bases between the germline ends. This CDR3 is 12 amino acids long. CDR3 sequence: CASADAPGGYTF. The CDR3 nucleotides read TGTGCCAGCGCCGATGCCCCGGGTGGCTACACCTTC.

The J gene is TRBJ1-1, the V gene TRBV6-5, with 10 bases matching TRBD1. This CDR3 contains 15 residues. The V segment lost 3 bases and the J segment 5 bases; nucleotides outside the gene matches: 6. From germline, CDR1 is MNHEY and CDR2 SVGAGI. The CDR3 is CASSYRQGARTEAFF. The CDR3 DNA reads as TGTGCCAGCAGTTATCGACAGGGGGCGAGGACTGAAGCTTTCTTT.

The rearrangement joins TRBV7-6 to TRBJ2-7; a possible D gene is TRBD1 (6 bases). This CDR3 has 15 amino acids. Germline V CDR1 and CDR2: SGHVS, FNYEAQ. Trimming shortened V by 2 bases and J by 3 bases, and 14 bases separated the two germline ends. The CDR3 is CASSLNPGQIYEQYF. For the CDR3, the DNA is TGTGCCAGCAGCTTAAACCCCGGACAGATCTACGAGCAGTACTTC. Complete variable domain (other parts from reference TRBV7-6 and TRBJ2-7): GAGVSQSPRYKVTKRGQDVALRCDPISGHVSLYWYRQALGQGPEFLTYFNYEAQQDKSGLPNDRFSAERPEGSISTLTIQRTEQRDSAMYRCASSLNPGQIYEQYFGPGTRLTVT.

The genes are TRBV9 and TRBJ2-3; a possible D gene is TRBD1 (6 bases). Trimming pared 2 bases from V and 3 bases from J, leaving 19 bases between. Looked up from germline, CDR1 is SGDLS and CDR2 is YYNGEE. This CDR3 comprises 17 residues. Here the CDR3 DNA reads TGTGCCAGCAGCGTGGTGGGGGCGCTTACGGTAACAGATACGCAGTATTTT. Amino acid sequence: CASSVVGALTVTDTQYF.

The V call is TRBV5-4, the J call TRBJ2-3; D is possibly TRBD2 (5 bases). The CDR3 covers 18 residues. V gave up 0 bases and J gave up 0 bases, with 17 bases separating them. The germline V gene encodes CDR1 SGHNT and CDR2 YYREEE (reference sequence). DNA of the CDR3: TGTGCCAGCAGCTTGGGTTCCGTGCGGGTAGCAAGCACAGATACGCAGTATTTT. Translating it yields CASSLGSVRVASTDTQYF.

CDR3 protein: CASSYSRELFF. The CDR3 DNA reads TGTGCCAGCAGTTACTCTAGGGAGCTGTTTTTT. The chain carries TRBV6-6 and TRBJ2-2, with no clear D. V was shortened by 0 bases and J by 9 bases, with 2 bases between the two germline ends. The CDR3 length is 11 residues. Germline CDR1 reads MNHNY; CDR2 reads SVGAGI (reference sequence).

J is TRBJ2-7 and V is TRBV6-5, with 10 bases fitting TRBD1. The CDR3 covers 14 residues. V dropped 6 bases and J dropped 7; count of bases not matched to a gene: 9. Germline values: CDR1 MNHEY, CDR2 SVGAGI. This CDR3 is CASRAGTGDREQYF. The CDR3 DNA follows: TGTGCCAGCAGAGCCGGGACAGGGGACAGAGAGCAGTACTTC.

This rearrangement joins TRBV5-1 to TRBJ2-2; no clear D. Germline V gives CDR1 SGHRS, CDR2 YFSETQ. The CDR3 sequence is 14 residues long. V shed 0 bases and J shed 5 bases, with 8 bases lying between them. The CDR3 loop is CASSLGSGTGELFF. In nucleotides, the CDR3 is TGCGCCAGCAGCTTGGGATCAGGAACCGGGGAGCTGTTTTTT.

This chain connects TRBV7-8 to TRBJ2-1, with 12 bases identical to TRBD2. The CDR3 length is 17 residues. CDR1 SGHVS and CDR2 FQNEAQ come from the germline V gene. Trimming removed 6 bases from V and 7 bases from J; junction bases left unmatched: 13. The CDR3 DNA reads as TGTGCCAGCAGTCGGACTAGCGGGACCGCCTACACGAATGAGCAGTTCTTC. Residues: CASSRTSGTAYTNEQFF.

DNA of the CDR3: TGTGCCTGGAGTGGACTAGCGGGAGCCATTGAGCAGTTCTTC. Its protein is CAWSGLAGAIEQFF. The rearrangement links TRBV30 to TRBJ2-1; TRBD2 matches at 12 bases. V lost 1 base and J lost 9; bases outside the gene matches: 4. This CDR3 region has 14 residues. From germline, CDR1 is GTSNPN and CDR2 SVGIG (reference sequence).

The chain couples TRBV3-1 (or the pseudogene TRBV3-2) to TRBJ1-2, with 7 bases fitting TRBD1. V was clipped by 4 bases and J by 4 bases; unmatched bases: 9. From germline, CDR1 is LGHDT and CDR2 YNNKEL (reference sequence). The CDR3 consists of 15 residues. The CDR3, as DNA: TGTGCCAGCAGCCTCCCCGGGACAGCCCGCTATGGCTACACCTTC. This encodes CASSLPGTARYGYTF.

J is TRBJ2-6 and V is TRBV10-3, with TRBD1 identical over 7 bases. The CDR3 has 19 amino acids. With 3 bases clipped from V and 0 bases from J, the junction kept 11 bases outside the gene matches. Germline CDR1 is ENHRY and CDR2 is SYGVKD. CDR3 sequence reads: CAISDPKTGNLSGANVLTF. In DNA, the CDR3 is TGTGCCATCAGTGACCCTAAGACAGGGAACCTCTCTGGGGCCAACGTCCTGACTTTC.

The chain links TRBV9 to TRBJ1-3, with 7 bases fitting TRBD1. Germline V lookup: CDR1 SGDLS, CDR2 YYNGEE. The CDR3 spans 13 residues. V trimming: 3 bases; J trimming: 8 bases; junction bases outside the gene matches: 5. The CDR3 DNA reads as TGTGCCAGCAGCGCCCGACAGGGAGACACCATATATTTT. This codes for CASSARQGDTIYF.

This clone was counted a single time. The chain links TRBV10-3 to TRBJ2-1; 13 bases match TRBD2. Germline loops: CDR1 ENHRY, CDR2 SYGVKD. The CDR3 spans 17 residues. J was trimmed by 3 bases and V by 4 bases; bases with no gene match: 6. DNA for the CDR3: TGTGCCATCAGTGGAGGACTAGCGGGAGTCAGCTACAATGAGCAGTTCTTC. Residues: CAISGGLAGVSYNEQFF.

J is TRBJ1-2 and V is TRBV27; 8 bases fit TRBD1. The junction had 1 base not matched to a gene; V was cut back by 0 bases and J by 4 bases. Germline CDR1 is MNHEY and CDR2 is SMNVEV (reference sequence). The CDR3 runs 14 residues. The CDR3 reads CASSLSQGGYGYTF. CDR3 bases: TGTGCCAGCAGTTTATCACAGGGGGGCTATGGCTACACCTTC.

The V and J genes are TRBV5-1 and TRBJ2-4, with 9 bases fitting TRBD1. CDR3 length: 15 amino acids. From germline, CDR1 is SGHRS and CDR2 YFSETQ. V shed 0 bases and J 9 bases; nucleotides not matched to a gene: 7. CDR3 nucleotides: TGCGCCAGCAGCTTGGTCCCGGGACAGGGTGGCATTCAGTACTTC. It specifies CASSLVPGQGGIQYF. Together with reference TRBV5-1 and TRBJ2-4, the CDR3 gives the full variable domain: KAGVTQTPRYLIKTRGQQVTLSCSPISGHRSVSWYQQTPGQGLQFLFEYFSETQRNKGNFPGRFSGRQFSNSRSEMNVSTLELGDSALYLCASSLVPGQGGIQYFGAGTRLSVL.

This chain uses TRBV12-3 or TRBV12-4 with TRBJ2-4, with D possibly being TRBD1 (6 bases). This CDR3 is 13 amino acids long. The ends were cut back, 3 bases at V and 5 bases at J, with 8 bases in the middle. This chain's CDR3 is CASSFAGENIQYF. In DNA, the CDR3 is TGTGCCAGCAGTTTTGCAGGGGAAAACATTCAGTACTTC.